This paragraph covers one T cell receptor beta chain sequence. Data came from immunoSEQ multiplex PCR; TCRdb stores just in-frame clones and leaves some out. In the table there are approximately 17,000 clones, roughly 90% of which are singletons. This record comes from a study of immune evolution from preneoplasia to lung adenocarcinoma. Premalignant or tumor cells were enriched by macro-dissection after pathologic assessment. Germline V gene lookup returns CDR1 ENHRY and CDR2 SYGVKD. This CDR3 region has 11 residues. V lost 9 bases and J 8 bases, leaving 13 bases between the germline ends. The TCR originated in a person aged 65 to 85 with invasive lung adenocarcinoma. Sequencing was carried out using FFPE invasive lung adenocarcinoma tissue. This chain uses TRBV10-3 with TRBJ1-1, with a possible D match to TRBD1 (6 bases). The CDR3 DNA follows: TGTGCCATTAGGACAGACTTAGAAGCTTTCTTT. Amino acid sequence: CAIRTDLEAFF.